This TCR beta chain was recorded in a study of cytomegalovirus exposure and HLA in healthy donors. Study-level points and caveats: In a later analysis, specific HLA alleles were associated with 15,000 to 20,000 TCR beta sequences at a 0.05 false discovery rate. Common viral pathogens seemed, in a later analysis, to connect with several of the most significant clusters. TCR beta sequences reportedly predicted the HLA-A and HLA-B alleles of most subjects accurately.

The germline gives CDR1 SGHTA, CDR2 FQGTGA. This CDR3 comprises 16 residues. The V gene lost 2 bases and the J gene lost 1 base, with 13 bases spanning the gap. Details on this clone: Its specificity is unknown.

The PCR made use of 60 Vbeta and 13 Jbeta primers. Method: immunoSEQ multiplex PCR; TCRdb's copy keeps in-frame clones and lacks some. Here the sample spans tens of thousands of clones, around 80% being singletons. Sequenced input: PBMCs. The rearrangement joins TRBV7-3 to TRBJ2-3; D may be TRBD1 (5 bases). This TCR derives from a man aged 45-65 years in good health and CMV-seronegative. CDR3 protein: CASSLGAGSGTDTQYF. CDR3 in DNA: TGTGCCAGCAGCTTAGGGGCAGGGTCGGGCACAGATACGCAGTATTTT.